This TCR beta chain was found in a study of OX40 agonist ivuxolimab in advanced cancers. In the study overall: Ivuxolimab, an agonist antibody against OX40 (CD134), was given to patients. Study-wide findings and caveats: Certain nonresponding patients likewise had low normalized T-cell clonal expansion. The specificity for antigen of the expanded peripheral T cells was not determined. In CD8+ T cells, expanded clones were on average more numerous than in CD4+.

The CDR3 extends over 15 amino acids. With 0 bases removed from V and 8 bases from J, the gap between germline ends came to 15 bases. The V gene's germline CDR1 is SGHDT and CDR2 YYEEEE. TCRdb keeps only in-frame clones here, not all; method: immunoSEQ multiplex PCR. The table includes some 60,000 clones, 70% to 90% detected once. Regarding this clone: Its target is not known.

Material: CD4+ or CD8+ T cells sorted from blood, obtained in a trial of the OX40 agonist ivuxolimab. This clonotype was obtained from an adult with an advanced solid tumor such as melanoma, head and neck, liver or kidney cancer. The chain couples TRBV5-6 to TRBJ2-1; TRBD2 is a possible D gene (5 bases). CDR3 nucleotides: TGTGCCAGCAGCTTGGAGAGAGGGATTATCGATGAGCAGTTCTTC. Its protein is CASSLERGIIDEQFF. Using reference TRBV5-6 and TRBJ2-1 for the parts outside the CDR3, the full variable domain is DAGVTQSPTHLIKTRGQQVTLRCSPKSGHDTVSWYQQALGQGPQFIFQYYEEEERQRGNFPDRFSGHQFPNYSSELNVNALLLGDSALYLCASSLERGIIDEQFFGPGTRLTVL.